This record covers a single TCR beta chain. Its target is unknown. Sampling times: baseline, cycle 4 day 1, cycle 7 day 1. This CDR3 contains 15 residues. Per the germline V gene, CDR1 is SGHAT and CDR2 is FQNNGV. Losses at the gene ends were 6 bases for V and 9 bases for J; bases not matched to a gene: 7. This entry comes from a study of OX40 agonist ivuxolimab in advanced cancers. Generated by immunoSEQ multiplex PCR, the TCRdb table keeps only in-frame clones and is missing some. The sample contains about 77,000 clones, around 86% of which appear only once. Study-wide results and caveats: Among the nonresponders, some also had low normalized T-cell clonal expansion. Both CD4+ and CD8+ T cell populations in blood had undergone clonal expansion by week 6 at 0.1 to 3.0 mg/kg.

V is TRBV11-2 and J is TRBJ2-1; 14 nucleotides line up with TRBD2. This receptor was identified in an adult with an advanced solid tumor such as melanoma, head and neck, liver or kidney cancer. Sequencing was performed on CD4+ or CD8+ T cells sorted from blood, taken in a trial of the OX40 agonist ivuxolimab. CDR3 nucleotides: TGTGCCAGCAGGCGACTAGCGGGAGGGCCTGGTGAGCAGTTCTTC. It translates to CASRRLAGGPGEQFF.